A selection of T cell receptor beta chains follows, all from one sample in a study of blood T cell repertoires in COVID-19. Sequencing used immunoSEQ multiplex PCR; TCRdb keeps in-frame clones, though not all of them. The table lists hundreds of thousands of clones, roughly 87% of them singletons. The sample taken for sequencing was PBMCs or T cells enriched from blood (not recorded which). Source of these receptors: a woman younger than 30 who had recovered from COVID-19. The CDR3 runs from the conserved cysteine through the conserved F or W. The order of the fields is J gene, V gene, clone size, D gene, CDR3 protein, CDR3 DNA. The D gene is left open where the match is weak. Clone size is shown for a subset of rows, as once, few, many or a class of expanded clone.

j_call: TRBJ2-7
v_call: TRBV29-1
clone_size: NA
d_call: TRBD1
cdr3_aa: CSVVGTVSYEQYF
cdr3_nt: TGCAGCGTTGTAGGGACAGTTTCCTACGAGCAGTACTTC

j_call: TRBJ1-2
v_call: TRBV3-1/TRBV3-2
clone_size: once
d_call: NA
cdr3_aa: CASSQDSGRFYGYTF
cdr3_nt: TGTGCCAGCAGCCAAGATTCAGGAAGATTCTATGGCTACACCTTC

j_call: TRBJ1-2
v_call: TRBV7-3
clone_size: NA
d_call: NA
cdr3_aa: CASSANPNYGYTF
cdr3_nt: TGTGCCAGCAGCGCGAACCCTAACTATGGCTACACCTTC

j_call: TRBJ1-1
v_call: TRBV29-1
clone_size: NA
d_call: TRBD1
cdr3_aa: CSVSTGGTEAFF
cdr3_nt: TGCAGCGTTTCTACAGGGGGCACTGAAGCTTTCTTT

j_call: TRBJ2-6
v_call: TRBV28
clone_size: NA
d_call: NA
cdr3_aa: CASSSQRARAGANVLTF
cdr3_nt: TGTGCCAGCAGTTCCCAAAGGGCCAGGGCTGGGGCCAACGTCCTGACTTTC

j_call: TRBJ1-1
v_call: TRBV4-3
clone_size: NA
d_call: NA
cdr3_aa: CASSRQGNGEAFF
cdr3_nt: TGCGCCAGCAGCCGCCAGGGTAATGGTGAAGCTTTCTTT

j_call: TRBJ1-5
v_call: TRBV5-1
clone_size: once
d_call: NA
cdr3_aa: CASRPRQANEIPNQPQHF
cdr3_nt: TGCGCCAGCAGACCAAGACAGGCGAATGAGATCCCCAATCAGCCCCAGCATTTT

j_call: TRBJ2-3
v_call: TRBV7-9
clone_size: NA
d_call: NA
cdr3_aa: CASSTPTPTGYTDTQYF
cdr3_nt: TGTGCCAGCAGCACGCCCACCCCGACAGGCTACACAGATACGCAGTATTTT

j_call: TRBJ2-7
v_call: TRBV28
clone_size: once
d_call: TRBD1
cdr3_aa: CASSVSGTADYEQYF
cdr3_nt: TGTGCCAGCAGTGTCTCCGGGACAGCAGACTACGAGCAGTACTTC

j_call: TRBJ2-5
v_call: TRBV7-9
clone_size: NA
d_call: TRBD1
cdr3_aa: CASSLAWDSKETQYF
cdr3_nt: TGTGCCAGCAGCTTAGCGTGGGACAGCAAAGAGACCCAGTACTTC

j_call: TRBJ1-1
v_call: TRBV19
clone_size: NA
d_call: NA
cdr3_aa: CASREFRGFAEAFF
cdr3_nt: TGTGCCAGTAGGGAGTTCAGGGGTTTCGCTGAAGCTTTCTTT

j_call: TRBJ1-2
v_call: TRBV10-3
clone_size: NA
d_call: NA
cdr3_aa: CAIRETVTPNYGYTF
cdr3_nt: TGTGCCATCAGGGAGACAGTTACTCCAAACTATGGCTACACCTTC

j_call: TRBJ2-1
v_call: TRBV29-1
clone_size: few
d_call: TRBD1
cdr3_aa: CSLVGQGAGNEQFF
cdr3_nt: TGCAGCCTCGTAGGACAGGGGGCGGGCAATGAGCAGTTCTTC

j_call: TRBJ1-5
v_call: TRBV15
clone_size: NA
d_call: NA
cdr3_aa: CATSRDVGGWGNQPQHF
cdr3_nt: TGTGCCACCAGCAGAGATGTGGGGGGATGGGGCAATCAGCCCCAGCATTTT

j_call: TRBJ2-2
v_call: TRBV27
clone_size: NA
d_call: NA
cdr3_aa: CASSLVFTGELFF
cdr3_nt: TGTGCCAGCAGTTTAGTCTTCACCGGGGAGCTGTTTTTT

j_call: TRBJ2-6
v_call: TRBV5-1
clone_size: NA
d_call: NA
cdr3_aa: CASSPGVVGANVLTF
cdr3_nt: TGCGCCAGCAGCCCGGGGGTAGTTGGGGCCAACGTCCTGACTTTC

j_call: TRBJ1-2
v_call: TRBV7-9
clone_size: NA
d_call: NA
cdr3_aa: CASSPLGGVPADGYTF
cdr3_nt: TGTGCCAGCAGCCCTTTGGGGGGGGTCCCCGCCGATGGCTACACCTTC

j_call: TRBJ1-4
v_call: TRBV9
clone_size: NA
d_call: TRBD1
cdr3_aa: CASSPGTAIEKLFF
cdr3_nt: TGTGCCAGCAGCCCCGGGACAGCTATTGAAAAACTGTTTTTT

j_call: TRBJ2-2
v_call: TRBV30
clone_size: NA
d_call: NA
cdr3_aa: CAWSPGNTGELFF
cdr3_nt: TGTGCCTGGAGTCCGGGGAACACCGGGGAGCTGTTTTTT

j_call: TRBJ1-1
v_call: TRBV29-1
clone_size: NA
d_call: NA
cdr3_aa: CSVEFAGMNTEAFF
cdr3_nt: TGCAGCGTTGAATTCGCAGGCATGAACACTGAAGCTTTCTTT

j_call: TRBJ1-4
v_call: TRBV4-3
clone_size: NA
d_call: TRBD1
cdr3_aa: CASRGQGSPTNEKLFF
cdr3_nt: TGCGCCAGCAGAGGACAGGGAAGCCCAACTAATGAAAAACTGTTTTTT

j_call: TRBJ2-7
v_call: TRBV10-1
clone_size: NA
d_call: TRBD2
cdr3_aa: CARRDSGSGSEQYF
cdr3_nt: TGCGCCAGAAGGGACTCGGGTAGCGGGAGCGAGCAGTACTTC

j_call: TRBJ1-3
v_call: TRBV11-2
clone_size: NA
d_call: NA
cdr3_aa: CASSLGYRSRDSGNTIYF
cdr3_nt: TGTGCCAGCAGCTTAGGCTATAGGAGTCGGGACTCTGGAAACACCATATATTTT

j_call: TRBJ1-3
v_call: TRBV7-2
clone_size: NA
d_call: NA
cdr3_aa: CASSLYSPGNTIYF
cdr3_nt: TGTGCCAGCAGCTTGTACAGCCCTGGAAACACCATATATTTT

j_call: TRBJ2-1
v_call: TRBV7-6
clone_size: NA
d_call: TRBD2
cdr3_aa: CASSLVPSGGEGEQFF
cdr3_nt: TGTGCCAGCAGCTTAGTGCCTAGCGGGGGCGAGGGTGAGCAGTTCTTC

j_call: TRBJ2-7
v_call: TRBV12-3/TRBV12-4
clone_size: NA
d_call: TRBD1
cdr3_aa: CASRETGWDEQYF
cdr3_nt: TGTGCCAGCAGAGAGACAGGGTGGGACGAGCAGTACTTC

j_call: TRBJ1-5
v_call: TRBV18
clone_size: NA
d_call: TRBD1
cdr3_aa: CASSPFQGADQPQHF
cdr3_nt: TGTGCCAGCTCACCGTTCCAGGGGGCCGATCAGCCCCAGCATTTT

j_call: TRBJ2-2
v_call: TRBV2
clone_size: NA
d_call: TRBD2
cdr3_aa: CASSAREYGELFF
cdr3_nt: TGTGCCAGCAGTGCGCGGGAGTACGGGGAGCTGTTTTTT

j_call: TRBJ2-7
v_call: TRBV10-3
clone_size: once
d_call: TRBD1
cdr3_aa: CATAHTGTGVLEQYF
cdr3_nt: TGTGCCACCGCTCATACCGGGACAGGGGTTCTCGAGCAGTACTTC

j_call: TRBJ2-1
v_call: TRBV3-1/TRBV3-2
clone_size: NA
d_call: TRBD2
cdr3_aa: CASSMGLAGGPRNEQFF
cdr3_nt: TGTGCCAGCAGCATGGGACTAGCGGGAGGGCCAAGAAATGAGCAGTTCTTC

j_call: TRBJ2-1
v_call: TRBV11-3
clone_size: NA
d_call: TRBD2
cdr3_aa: CASSANLAGGTGQFF
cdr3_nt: TGTGCCAGCAGCGCAAACCTAGCGGGAGGGACGGGGCAGTTCTTC

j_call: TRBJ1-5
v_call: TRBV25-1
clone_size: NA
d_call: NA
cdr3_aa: CASSDNGRAGNQPQHF
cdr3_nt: TGTGCCAGCAGTGATAACGGGAGGGCGGGCAATCAGCCCCAGCATTTT

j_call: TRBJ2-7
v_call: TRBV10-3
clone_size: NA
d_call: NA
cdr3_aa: CAISTGLGSYEQYF
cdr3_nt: TGTGCCATCAGCACAGGTCTAGGGTCCTACGAGCAGTACTTC

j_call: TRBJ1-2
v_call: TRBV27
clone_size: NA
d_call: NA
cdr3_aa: CASSPTSVRIALFYGYTF
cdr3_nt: TGTGCCAGCAGCCCTACCTCGGTCCGGATAGCCTTGTTCTATGGCTACACCTTC

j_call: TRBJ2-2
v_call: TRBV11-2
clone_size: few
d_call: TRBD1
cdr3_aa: CASSLWDRATGELFF
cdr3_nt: TGTGCCAGCAGCCTCTGGGACAGGGCGACCGGGGAGCTGTTTTTT

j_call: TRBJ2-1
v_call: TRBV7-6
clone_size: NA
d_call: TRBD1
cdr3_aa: CASSLGPQGYNEQFF
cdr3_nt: TGTGCCAGCAGCTTAGGGCCACAGGGGTATAATGAGCAGTTCTTC

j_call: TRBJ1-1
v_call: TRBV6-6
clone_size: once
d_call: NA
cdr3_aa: CASSPIHEWRENTEAFF
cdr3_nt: TGTGCCAGCAGTCCTATTCACGAGTGGAGGGAGAACACTGAAGCTTTCTTT

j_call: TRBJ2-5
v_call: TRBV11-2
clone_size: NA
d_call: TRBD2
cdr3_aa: CASSANSGGNEETQYF
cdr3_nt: TGTGCCAGCAGCGCGAATAGCGGGGGCAATGAAGAGACCCAGTACTTC

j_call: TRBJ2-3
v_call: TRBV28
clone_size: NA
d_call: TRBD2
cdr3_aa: CASSSSSGTHTDTQYF
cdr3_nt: TGTGCCAGCAGTTCCTCTAGCGGTACTCACACAGATACGCAGTATTTT

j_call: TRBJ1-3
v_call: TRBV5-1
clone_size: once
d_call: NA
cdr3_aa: CASSQGAGNTIYF
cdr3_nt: TGCGCCAGCAGCCAGGGTGCGGGAAACACCATATATTTT

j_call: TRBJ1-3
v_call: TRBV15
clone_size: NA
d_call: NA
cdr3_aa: CATSRDYGAGHSGNTIYF
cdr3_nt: TGTGCCACCAGCAGAGATTATGGGGCAGGTCACTCTGGAAACACCATATATTTT

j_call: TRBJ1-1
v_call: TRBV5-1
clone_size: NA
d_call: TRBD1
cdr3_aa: CASSLQQGVEAFF
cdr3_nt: TGCGCCAGCAGCTTGCAACAGGGGGTTGAAGCTTTCTTT

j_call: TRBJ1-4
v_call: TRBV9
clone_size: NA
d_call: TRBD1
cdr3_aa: CASSDGDRGGSTNEKLFF
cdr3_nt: TGTGCCAGCAGCGACGGGGACAGGGGAGGGTCAACTAATGAAAAACTGTTTTTT